These 3 T cell receptor beta chains were all obtained from the same sample, sequenced in a study of blood T cells in healthy people across ages. The second PCR ran roughly 6 to 11 cycles with a sample-barcoded 5' primer and J-beta primers. From the 5' RACE reads, TCRdb called clonotypes with MiXCR, one entry per CDR3 protein. The sample lists approximately 2,000,000 distinct CDR3 sequences, roughly 43% occurring once. Sample: blood. The origin of the receptors is a human donor in good health.

J is TRBJ2-7 and V is TRBV11-1, with D uncertain. The V gene lost 3 bases and the J gene lost 3 bases, with 9 bases spanning the gap. The CDR3 covers 13 residues. Germline V gene sequence: CDR1 SGHAT, CDR2 FQDESV (reference sequence). The CDR3 spells CASSFRLHYEQYF. CDR3 nucleotides: TGTGCCAGCAGCTTCCGACTTCACTACGAGCAGTACTTC.

V is TRBV4-1 and J is TRBJ1-1; D not certain. The ends were cut back, 1 base at V and 5 bases at J, with 11 bases in the middle. Germline-derived CDR1 and CDR2 are MGHRA and YSYEKL. The length of the CDR3 is 14 residues. This chain's CDR3 is CASSQVSGRTEAFF. The CDR3 region has the DNA TGCGCCAGCAGCCAAGTTTCGGGGAGAACTGAAGCTTTCTTT.

The chain combines TRBV6-6 with TRBJ2-2, with TRBD1 matching 7 bases. Trimming at V came to 4 bases and at J to 4 bases, leaving 9 bases not matched to a gene. This CDR3 region has 16 residues. Germline CDR1 is MNHNY and CDR2 is SVGAGI (reference sequence). As DNA, the CDR3 is TGTGCCAGCAGTTCTTGGCAGGGGGAGATCACCGGGGAGCTGTTTTTT. Translated, it gives CASSSWQGEITGELFF.